These 21 T cell receptor beta chains originate from one sample sequenced in a study of blood T cells in healthy people across ages. Using a J-beta primer mix together with a sample-barcoded 5' primer, a second PCR was run for roughly 7 to 12 cycles. TCRdb re-derived calls from the 5' RACE reads in MiXCR, one entry per CDR3 protein. The top ten hold 15% to 20% of the sample, which has approximately 810,000 distinct CDR3 sequences, about 30% seen once. The sequenced material came from blood. The receptors stem from a woman older than 75 in good health.

As for this clonotype: This may arise from a read error, as a much more abundant clone is one base away. This sequence joins TRBV12-3 or TRBV12-4 and TRBJ2-4, with 7 bases fitting TRBD2. The CDR3 has 14 amino acids. V lost 4 bases to trimming and J lost 13 bases; unmatched junction nucleotides: 13. In DNA form, the CDR3 reads TGTGCCAGCAGTTGGGCAGTCGCGGGGAGGGAGCAGTACTTC. Translated, it gives CASSWAVAGREQYF.

This clonotype has ten or more counts. This chain connects TRBV12-3 or TRBV12-4 to TRBJ1-5; possible D gene TRBD1, 6 bases. The CDR3 spans 14 residues. V gave up 3 bases and J gave up 3 bases, with 9 bases separating them. This CDR3 is CASSFGQLNQPQHF. CDR3 nucleotide sequence: TGTGCCAGCAGTTTCGGACAGCTCAATCAGCCCCAGCATTTT.

Many counts were recorded for this clonotype. V is TRBV5-1 and J is TRBJ2-5; TRBD2 matches at 8 bases. CDR3 length: 14 residues. The germline gives CDR1 SGHRS, CDR2 YFSETQ. The ends lost 5 bases at V and 1 base at J; junction bases unmatched: 4. This chain's CDR3 is CASRFSGTQETQYF. The CDR3 coding sequence is TGCGCCAGCAGGTTTAGCGGGACCCAAGAGACCCAGTACTTC. The variable domain in full, completed from reference TRBV5-1 and TRBJ2-5, reads KAGVTQTPRYLIKTRGQQVTLSCSPISGHRSVSWYQQTPGQGLQFLFEYFSETQRNKGNFPGRFSGRQFSNSRSEMNVSTLELGDSALYLCASRFSGTQETQYFGPGTRLLVL.

This clonotype was seen ten or more times. This chain connects TRBV24-1 to TRBJ2-7; weak D call: TRBD1 (6 bases). CDR3 size: 14 residues. Trimming shortened V by 5 bases and J by 0 bases, and 10 bases separated the two germline ends. Germline lookup yields CDR1 KGHDR and CDR2 SFDVKD. The CDR3 here is CATSADSASYEQYF. In DNA form, the CDR3 reads TGTGCCACCAGTGCGGACAGTGCCTCCTACGAGCAGTACTTC.

This clonotype was observed at least ten times. V gene TRBV12-3 or TRBV12-4 combines with J gene TRBJ2-4; the D gene could be TRBD1 or TRBD2 (5 bases each). The CDR3 is 15 amino acids. V lost 8 bases, J lost 3 bases, and 17 bases lay in between. For the CDR3, the DNA is TGTGCCAGCGGTGAGGGGCCAACGGTCAAAAACATTCAGTACTTC. It is translated as CASGEGPTVKNIQYF.

This clonotype was seen ten or more times. The CDR3 sequence is CASRGQGRSEQYF. In DNA form, the CDR3 reads TGTGCCAGCAGAGGGCAGGGGAGAAGCGAGCAGTACTTC. V is TRBV12-3 or TRBV12-4 and J is TRBJ2-7; possible D gene TRBD1, 6 bases. V shed 6 bases and J shed 6 bases, with 15 bases lying between them. The CDR3 totals 13 residues.

This clonotype has ten or more counts. The rearrangement uses TRBV7-9 and TRBJ2-5, with 8 bases lining up with TRBD1. From germline, CDR1 is SEHNR and CDR2 FQNEAQ (reference sequence). Germline trimming cut 5 bases from V and 5 bases from J; bases unmatched to any gene: 7. The CDR3 runs 14 residues. The CDR3 region has the DNA TGTGCCAGCAGCAGGGCAGGGGGCAGGGAGACCCAGTACTTC. Its translation: CASSRAGGRETQYF.

This clonotype was counted once. Possible read error: a much larger clone is one base away. CDR3 nucleotide sequence: TGTGCCAGCTCACCAGGCCAATCCGTTGAGCAGTTCTTC. It translates to CASSPGQSVEQFF. The chain has TRBV18 and TRBJ2-1; D is unresolved. V lost 2 bases and J 9 bases, leaving 11 bases between the germline ends. In germline, CDR1 is KGHSH, CDR2 LQKENI. CDR3 length: 13 amino acids. The full variable domain, completed using reference TRBV18 and TRBJ2-1, is NAGVMQNPRHLVRRRGQEARLRCSPMKGHSHVYWYRQLPEEGLKFMVYLQKENIIDESGMPKERFSAEFPKEGPSILRIQQVVRGDSAAYFCASSPGQSVEQFFGPGTRLTVL.

The chain employs TRBV12-3 or TRBV12-4 and TRBJ1-1; tentative D call: TRBD1 (5 bases). This CDR3 has 13 residues. The ends were cut back, 3 bases at V and 10 bases at J, with 15 bases in the middle. The CDR3 nucleotides are TGTGCCAGCAGTTTGCCGGGGCAGAGTTCAGCTTTCTTT. Translating gives CASSLPGQSSAFF.

This clonotype showed up many times. The rearrangement uses TRBV6-2 or TRBV6-3 and TRBJ2-7; D call uncertain. The V gene's germline CDR1 is MNHEY and CDR2 SVGEGT. Trimming shortened V by 6 bases and J by 2 bases, and 2 bases separated the two germline ends. The length of the CDR3 is 10 residues. In DNA, the CDR3 is TGTGCCAGCAGGGCCTACGAGCAGTACTTC. Its translation: CASRAYEQYF.

About this clonotype itself: Its ends do not fully match the called genes, so a read error is possible. J is TRBJ2-2 and V is TRBV6-5; D is tentatively TRBD1 or TRBD2 (5 bases each). The CDR3 is made up of 14 amino acids. Germline CDR1 reads MNHEY; CDR2 reads SVGAGI. CDR3 region: CAGSYGAGTGELFF. Here the CDR3 DNA reads TGTGCCGGCAGTTACGGGGCAGGGACCGGGGAGCTGTTTTTT.

Many counts were recorded for this clonotype. The chain combines TRBV15 with TRBJ2-4; no clear D gene. Germline CDR1 and CDR2: LNHNV and YYDKDF (reference sequence). This CDR3 region has 11 residues. The CDR3 coding sequence is TGTGCAACCGGAACGGGTGGCATTCAGTACTTC. This codes for CATGTGGIQYF.

There are many counts of this clonotype. This chain links TRBV4-3 with TRBJ2-1; D is unclear. The CDR3 extends over 11 amino acids. V was trimmed by 1 base and J by 13 bases, leaving 8 bases between them. CDR1 is LGHNA and CDR2 is YSLEER in the germline V gene. CDR3 nucleotide sequence: TGCGCCAGCAGCCAAGGGGGTGATCAGTTCTTC. It encodes CASSQGGDQFF.

This clonotype was counted between two and nine times. CDR3: CASSLQNQRNTEAFF. The CDR3 region has the DNA TGTGCCAGCAGCTTACAAAACCAAAGGAACACTGAAGCTTTCTTT. V usage is TRBV7-9 and J usage is TRBJ1-1; D is ambiguous. The CDR3 sequence is 15 residues long. Germline values: CDR1 SEHNR, CDR2 FQNEAQ (reference sequence). With 2 bases removed from V and 1 base from J, the gap between germline ends came to 11 bases.

This clonotype was seen at least ten times. This sequence joins TRBV4-3 and TRBJ2-3; 9 nucleotides match TRBD2. Per the germline V gene, CDR1 is LGHNA and CDR2 is YSLEER. Trimming took 5 bases from V and 2 from J; bases not matched to a gene: 5. The CDR3 contains 15 residues. The CDR3 loop is CASSDSGGHTDTQYF. As DNA, the CDR3 is TGCGCCAGCAGCGATAGCGGGGGCCACACAGATACGCAGTATTTT.

At least ten counts were recorded for this clonotype. CDR3 sequence (DNA): TGCAGTGCTGCCGGGACAGGGGGTCGCGAGCAGTACTTC. It yields the protein CSAAGTGGREQYF. The chain carries TRBV20-1 and TRBJ2-7; 11 positions match TRBD1. This CDR3 region has 13 residues. Germline loops: CDR1 DFQATT, CDR2 SNEGSKA (reference sequence). The V gene end was trimmed by 5 bases and the J gene end by 6 bases; junction bases not matched to a gene: 6.

V gene TRBV10-3 combines with J gene TRBJ1-1, with 7 bases identical to TRBD1. The CDR3 has 13 amino acids. J lost 5 bases, V lost 3 bases, and 3 bases had no gene match. The germline gives CDR1 ENHRY, CDR2 SYGVKD. CDR3 bases: TGTGCCATCAGTGAAGGGGGCATTACTGAAGCTTTCTTT. It translates to CAISEGGITEAFF.

About this clonotype: A much larger clone is a single base away; this may be a read error. The chain recombines TRBV24-1 with TRBJ2-3; 13 bases are shared with TRBD2. Losses at the gene ends were 5 bases for V and 3 bases for J; bases not matched to a gene: 7. This CDR3 comprises 17 residues. Germline values: CDR1 KGHDR, CDR2 SFDVKD. In nucleotides, the CDR3 is TGTGCCACCAGTGGCCCAGGGACTAGCGGGGCTACAGATACGCAGTATTTT. Its translation: CATSGPGTSGATDTQYF.

This clonotype has a count of ten or more. V and J are TRBV6-2 or TRBV6-3 and TRBJ2-7; possible D gene TRBD1, 6 bases. CDR1 MNHEY and CDR2 SVGEGT come from the germline V gene. Between the trimmed V and J ends, which lost 3 bases and 6 bases, there was a span of 12 bases. The CDR3 runs 13 residues. CDR3 protein: CASSYFGGGEQYF. CDR3 nucleotides: TGTGCCAGCAGTTATTTTGGGGGCGGCGAGCAGTACTTC.

The chain links TRBV4-1 to TRBJ2-5, with 7 bases matching TRBD2. V lost 1 base and J lost 1; bases outside the gene matches: 3. CDR1 and CDR2 from the germline V gene are MGHRA and YSYEKL. CDR3 length equals 15 residues. The CDR3 protein is CASSQGWGGQETQYF. The CDR3 DNA follows: TGCGCCAGCAGCCAAGGTTGGGGGGGCCAAGAGACCCAGTACTTC.

Only one count was recorded for this clonotype. Lacking the conserved final phenylalanine or tryptophan, this CDR3 likely reflects a read error. The DNA is left out, because the CDR3 cannot be placed on it with certainty; the CDR3 is given as TCRdb lists it. The chain links TRBV12-3 or TRBV12-4 to TRBJ2-4; the D call in the table, TRBD1, was not verified against the DNA. Termini included, the CDR3 measures 13 amino acids. CDR3 in amino acids: CASSLRPTGQGYI.